The 23 T cell receptor beta chains presented below share a single source sample, sequenced in a study of cytomegalovirus exposure and HLA in healthy donors. Use of 60 Vbeta and 13 Jbeta primers characterized the PCR. The data were produced by immunoSEQ multiplex PCR, yet TCRdb's version contains in-frame clones alone and is incomplete. Found here are roughly 200,000 clones, 8.5% to 10% of them singletons; the top ten hold 1% to 1.5%. The sequencing sample was made of PBMCs. These receptors were collected from a woman in her 30s in good health and CMV-seropositive.

Only a few counts were recorded for this clone. This chain's CDR3 is CATSRDRGNGEKLFF. The CDR3 DNA is TGTGCCACCAGCAGAGATCGGGGGAATGGTGAGAAACTGTTTTTT. This chain connects TRBV15 to TRBJ1-4, with D possibly being TRBD1 (5 bases). The CDR3 is made up of 15 amino acids. Germline V gives CDR1 LNHNV, CDR2 YYDKDF (reference sequence). V dropped 0 bases and J dropped 11 bases, with 16 bases sitting between them.

In this sample, this clone turned up a few times. The rearrangement links TRBV2 to TRBJ1-2; a possible D gene is TRBD1 (5 bases). Trimming stripped 4 bases from V and 2 bases from J, with 11 bases between. Germline CDR1 is SNHLY and CDR2 is FYNNEI. The CDR3 totals 14 residues. The CDR3 sequence is CASSGLRANYGYTF. In DNA form, the CDR3 reads TGTGCCAGCAGTGGGCTCAGGGCAAACTATGGCTACACCTTC.

This clone occurred many times. The chain carries TRBV25-1 and TRBJ1-4; the D gene is possibly TRBD1 (5 bases). In germline, CDR1 is MGHDK, CDR2 SYGVNS. The V and J ends lost 5 bases and 6 bases respectively, with 16 bases between them. The CDR3 spans 15 residues. The CDR3 protein is CASSSVQVGDEKLFF. The CDR3 DNA reads as TGTGCCAGCAGTTCGGTACAGGTCGGCGATGAAAAACTGTTTTTT.

DNA for the CDR3: TGCAGCGCCGCAGGGACAGGGCTATACGAGCAGTACTTC. Its translation is CSAAGTGLYEQYF. V usage is TRBV29-1 and J usage is TRBJ2-7; 9 nucleotides line up with TRBD1. After removal of 7 bases from V and 4 bases from J, the junction contained 8 bases not matched to a gene. From germline, CDR1 is SQVTM and CDR2 ANQGSEA. The CDR3 loop spans 13 amino acids.

The gene calls are TRBV14 and TRBJ2-7, with TRBD2 matching 12 bases. Germline CDR1 SGHDN, CDR2 FVKESK. V dropped 4 bases and J dropped 5; count of bases not matched to a gene: 12. The CDR3 is 17 amino acids. CDR3 loop: CASSRNPSGRARDEQYF. Written as DNA, the CDR3 is TGTGCCAGCAGCCGGAATCCTAGCGGGAGGGCAAGAGACGAGCAGTACTTC.

V gene TRBV27 combines with J gene TRBJ2-5; tentatively, D is TRBD2 (7 bases). CDR3 size: 18 residues. V was trimmed by 3 bases and J by 2 bases, leaving 22 bases between them. Germline V lookup: CDR1 MNHEY, CDR2 SMNVEV (reference sequence). The CDR3 coding sequence is TGTGCCAGCAGTTTCAGAGACGAGGGGGGAGGGGCGCAAGAGACCCAGTACTTC. The encoded protein is CASSFRDEGGGAQETQYF.

The chain uses TRBV19 and TRBJ2-3, with a weak D call TRBD2 (5 bases). This CDR3 has 13 residues. V dropped 4 bases and J dropped 5 bases, with 10 bases sitting between them. Germline V gives CDR1 LNHDA, CDR2 SQIVND (reference sequence). CDR3: CASSKDRGDTQYF. CDR3 DNA: TGTGCCAGTAGTAAGGACCGGGGAGATACGCAGTATTTT.

The CDR3 is CASSSWTSGYSYEQYF. CDR3 in DNA: TGTGCCAGCAGCTCATGGACTAGCGGCTACTCCTACGAGCAGTACTTC. The chain joins TRBV27 to TRBJ2-7, with 10 bases fitting TRBD2. CDR1 and CDR2 from the germline V gene are MNHEY and SMNVEV (reference sequence). The junction had 8 bases not matched to a gene; V was cut back by 6 bases and J by 0 bases. The length of the CDR3 is 16 residues.

This clone was counted a few times. The genes are TRBV5-8 and TRBJ2-1, with 9 bases identical to TRBD1. The CDR3 covers 16 residues. Germline V gene sequence: CDR1 SGHTS, CDR2 YDEGEE. The V and J ends lost 4 bases and 6 bases, in that order; junction bases with no gene match: 11. CDR3: CASSVIQGALGNEQFF. Written as DNA, the CDR3 is TGTGCCAGCAGCGTGATACAGGGGGCGCTCGGCAATGAGCAGTTCTTC. Based on the CDR3 plus reference TRBV5-8 and TRBJ2-1, the full variable domain is EAGVTQSPTHLIKTRGQQATLRCSPISGHTSVYWYQQALGLGLQFLLWYDEGEERNRGNFPPRFSGRQFPNYSSELNVNALELEDSALYLCASSVIQGALGNEQFFGPGTRLTVL.

This clone was seen a few times. The chain links TRBV7-9 to TRBJ1-1, with D tentatively TRBD1 (6 bases). The V and J ends lost 3 bases and 1 base respectively, with 12 bases between them. CDR1 and CDR2 from the germline V gene are SEHNR and FQNEAQ (reference sequence). The length of the CDR3 is 15 residues. CDR3 bases: TGTGCCAGCAGCTTCTTGACAGGAGGGAACACTGAAGCTTTCTTT. Translating it yields CASSFLTGGNTEAFF.

A few counts support this clone. The V and J genes are TRBV5-1 and TRBJ2-7, with D maybe TRBD2 (5 bases). This CDR3 comprises 13 residues. CDR1 and CDR2 (germline): SGHRS, YFSETQ. V was shortened by 2 bases and J by 5 bases, with 11 bases between the two germline ends. This CDR3 is CASSFSGSDEQYF. The CDR3 region has the DNA TGCGCCAGCAGCTTTTCGGGGAGCGACGAGCAGTACTTC.

This clone was picked up one time. V is TRBV19 and J is TRBJ2-7; D perhaps matches TRBD1 (6 bases). CDR1 LNHDA and CDR2 SQIVND come from the germline V gene (reference sequence). The CDR3 is 15 residues long. The ends were cut back, 6 bases at V and 0 bases at J, with 15 bases in the middle. The DNA of the CDR3 is TGTGCCAGTAGAGAAGGACAGCTTGCCTCCTACGAGCAGTACTTC. It is translated as CASREGQLASYEQYF.

This clone appeared a few times. This chain connects TRBV7-6 to TRBJ1-1; D may be TRBD1 (5 bases). Trimming stripped 5 bases from V and 0 bases from J, with 13 bases between. The CDR3 totals 15 residues. Germline assignment: CDR1 SGHVS and CDR2 FNYEAQ. The CDR3 region has the DNA TGTGCCAGCAGCCCCCGACAGATTATGAACACTGAAGCTTTCTTT. Encoded protein: CASSPRQIMNTEAFF.

The chain links TRBV18 to TRBJ2-5, with a tentative D call TRBD2 (6 bases). The assigned J gene may be wrong: the sequence end matches TRBJ2-7 better. Germline loops: CDR1 KGHSH, CDR2 LQKENI. The CDR3 contains 18 residues. The CDR3, as DNA: TGTGCCAGCTCACCCGGACATACGCAGGCCGGGAGCTCCTACGAGCAGTACTTC. It translates to CASSPGHTQAGSSYEQYF.

The rearrangement uses TRBV11-2 and TRBJ1-2; D gene unclear. This CDR3 spans 14 amino acids. The germline CDR1 and CDR2 sequences are SGHAT and FQNNGV. V was trimmed by 0 bases and J by 2 bases, leaving 7 bases between them. This CDR3 is CASSLESGNYGYTF. CDR3 nucleotides: TGTGCCAGCAGCTTAGAGTCGGGGAACTATGGCTACACCTTC.

This clone was recorded a few times. V is TRBV7-6 and J is TRBJ2-1, with D unclear. There are 13 residues in the CDR3. V lost 5 bases, J lost 4 bases, and 9 bases lay in between. Germline V CDR1 and CDR2: SGHVS, FNYEAQ. The CDR3 region has the DNA TGTGCCAGCAGCCCCCAGGAATACAATGAGCAGTTCTTC. It translates to CASSPQEYNEQFF.

This clone turned up a few times. The DNA of the CDR3 is TGTGCCAGCAGCGTAGGCAGGGAACTCTTCTTC. Encoded protein: CASSVGRELFF. The J gene is TRBJ2-1, the V gene TRBV9; D is perhaps TRBD1 (5 bases). The V gene lost 0 bases and the J gene lost 16 bases, with 11 bases spanning the gap. From germline, CDR1 is SGDLS and CDR2 YYNGEE. This CDR3 spans 11 amino acids.

The chain employs TRBV5-4 and TRBJ1-3; TRBD1 might be the D (5 bases). V was cut by 3 bases and J by 0 bases, with 10 bases left in between. The CDR3 has 15 amino acids. Germline CDR1 is SGHNT and CDR2 is YYREEE (reference sequence). The CDR3 is CASSSGGTSGNTIYF. CDR3 DNA: TGTGCCAGCAGCTCCGGGGGTACCTCTGGAAACACCATATATTTT.

The chain carries TRBV19 and TRBJ2-7, with TRBD1 matching over 7 bases. CDR1 and CDR2 from the germline V gene are LNHDA and SQIVND (reference sequence). CDR3 length equals 14 residues. The ends lost 5 bases at V and 2 bases at J; junction bases unmatched: 6. The CDR3 DNA reads TGTGCCAGTAGTCCCGGGGACAGAACCTACGAGCAGTACTTC. It encodes CASSPGDRTYEQYF.

This chain links TRBV10-1 with TRBJ2-2, with 10 bases aligning to TRBD2. Germline V CDR1 and CDR2: WNHNN, SYGVQD (reference sequence). The V segment lost 6 bases and the J segment 5 bases; nucleotides outside the gene matches: 9. The CDR3 is 16 residues long. CDR3 nucleotide sequence: TGCGCCAGCAGCCCCCAAGCGGGGGGGGAAACCGGGGAGCTGTTTTTT. Amino acid sequence: CASSPQAGGETGELFF.

This clone was detected only a few times. This chain connects TRBV7-3 to TRBJ2-2; D is perhaps TRBD2 (5 bases). CDR3 size: 16 residues. Germline CDR1 SGHTA, CDR2 FQGTGA. The V end was cut by 2 bases, the J end by 0 bases, with 10 bases between. This CDR3 is CASSLAGTTNTGELFF. DNA for the CDR3: TGTGCCAGCAGCTTAGCGGGTACCACGAACACCGGGGAGCTGTTTTTT.

The chain joins TRBV6-5 to TRBJ1-2, with D unclear. From germline, CDR1 is MNHEY and CDR2 SVGAGI. The CDR3 is 14 amino acids. V lost 0 bases, J lost 4 bases, and 9 bases lay in between. CDR3 loop: CASSYSLQAYGYTF. DNA of the CDR3: TGTGCCAGCAGTTACTCGTTGCAGGCCTATGGCTACACCTTC.

The chain links TRBV13 to TRBJ2-7; possible D gene TRBD2, 5 bases. This CDR3 has 15 residues. V lost 0 bases and J 5 bases, leaving 14 bases between the germline ends. CDR1 is PRHDT and CDR2 is FYEKMQ in the germline V gene (reference sequence). This CDR3 is CASSLGQRLRDEQYF. The CDR3 DNA sequence: TGTGCCAGCAGCTTAGGCCAGAGGTTGAGGGACGAGCAGTACTTC.